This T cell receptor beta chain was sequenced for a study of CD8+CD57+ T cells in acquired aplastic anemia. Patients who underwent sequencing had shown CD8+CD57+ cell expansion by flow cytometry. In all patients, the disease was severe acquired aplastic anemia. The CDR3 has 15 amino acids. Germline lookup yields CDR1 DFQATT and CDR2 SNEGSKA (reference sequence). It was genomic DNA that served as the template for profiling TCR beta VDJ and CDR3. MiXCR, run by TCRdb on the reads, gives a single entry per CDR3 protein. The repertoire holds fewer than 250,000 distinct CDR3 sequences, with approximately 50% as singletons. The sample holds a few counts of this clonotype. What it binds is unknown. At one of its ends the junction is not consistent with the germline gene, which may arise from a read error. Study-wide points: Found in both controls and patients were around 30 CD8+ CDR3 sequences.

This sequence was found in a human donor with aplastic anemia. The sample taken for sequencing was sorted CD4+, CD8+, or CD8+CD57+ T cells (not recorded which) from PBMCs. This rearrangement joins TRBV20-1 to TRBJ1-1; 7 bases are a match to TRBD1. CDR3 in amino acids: CSAYIGTEMDTEALF. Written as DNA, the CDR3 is TGCAGTGCTTATATAGGGACAGAGATGGACACTGAAGCTCTCTTT.